This T cell receptor beta chain derives from a study of shared clonotypes between healthy human individuals. The authors distributed each subset's genomic DNA evenly over several immunoSEQ plates. Using immunoSEQ multiplex PCR, the repertoire was profiled, and TCRdb retains in-frame clones only, with some absent. The table has about 2 million clones, about 94% seen once. Whole-study findings and limits: A generally larger estimated richness was seen in naive subsets than in memory subsets. All-four-donor shared clonotypes had higher generation probabilities than non-shared clonotypes did. The represented genetic and exposure-history diversity was limited by the small number of donors.

Notes on this clone: Its antigen remains unidentified.

Terminally differentiated effector memory CD45RA+ cells were excluded by CCR7 positive selection of CD45RO-negative cells. The sequenced sample was naive CD8+ T cells sorted from blood. This receptor was identified in a man aged 18 to 30 in good health.

In nucleotides, the CDR3 is TGTGCCAGCTTCGAGTGGGGGATCTATCTCTGTTCACCCCTCCACTTT. It yields the protein CASFEWGIYLCSPLHF. This rearrangement joins TRBV5-8 to TRBJ1-6; tentative D call: TRBD1 (5 bases). CDR3 size: 16 residues. V gave up 7 bases and J gave up 9 bases, with 23 bases separating them. Germline V gene data show CDR1 as SGHTS and CDR2 as YDEGEE.